This T cell receptor beta chain is drawn from a study of OX40 agonist ivuxolimab in advanced cancers. The CDR3 spans 14 residues. Notes on the study in general: Circulating CD4+ and CD8+ T cells showed clonal expansion by week 6 at 0.1 to 3.0 mg/kg. Expansion of clones was among the lowest in partial responders at 0.1-3.0 mg/kg.

Notes on this clone: What it binds is unknown.

Sequencing used immunoSEQ multiplex PCR; TCRdb keeps in-frame clones, though not all of them. The sample includes 30,000 or so clones, around 82% seen only once; the top ten take 20% to 25%. The rearrangement links TRBV12-1 to TRBJ1-6; the table calls TRBD1, which could not be checked here. TRBV12-1 is a listed pseudogene. The source of this sequence is an adult with an advanced solid tumor such as melanoma, head and neck, liver or kidney cancer. The sequenced sample was CD4+ or CD8+ T cells sorted from blood, obtained in a trial of the OX40 agonist ivuxolimab. The CDR3 here is CASSSTGLNSPLHF. The CDR3 nucleotides read TGTGCCAGCAGCTCGACAGGGTTGAATTCACCCCTCCACTTT.